This TCR beta chain was recorded in a study of technical replicates of blood from a few donors. TCRdb keeps only in-frame clones here, not all; method: immunoSEQ multiplex PCR. The data contain about 73,000 clones, roughly 93% of them singletons. The V end lost 3 bases, the J end lost 1 base, and 10 bases lay between the germline ends. CDR1 is SGHNT and CDR2 is YYREEE in the germline V gene (reference sequence). This CDR3 spans 14 amino acids. The TCR originated in a human donor in good health. Sequencing was done on a sample of T cells isolated from PBMCs. The chain employs TRBV5-4 and TRBJ2-5, with unresolved D. CDR3 DNA sequence: TGTGCCAGCAGCTCCTCCAGGTCCCAAGAGACCCAGTACTTC. It specifies CASSSSRSQETQYF.